This TCR beta chain was recovered during a study of cytomegalovirus exposure and HLA in healthy donors. Study results and limitations: It was reported that TCR beta sequences correctly inferred the HLA-A and HLA-B alleles for most subjects. A likely sequencing artifact accounted for one observed cluster of highly shared sequence variants. Donor immune exposure was known only as CMV serostatus.

From germline, CDR1 is MNHNY and CDR2 SVGAGI (reference sequence). V dropped 6 bases and J dropped 9; count of bases not matched to a gene: 17. This CDR3 contains 16 residues. A word on this clone: What it recognizes is unknown.

With 60 Vbeta and 13 Jbeta primers, the PCR was carried out. The method was immunoSEQ multiplex PCR; TCRdb's version includes in-frame clones alone and lacks a portion of them. The profile shows 64,000 or so clones, about 73% of them singletons. The source is a woman aged 50 to 65 in good health and CMV-seropositive. The sequenced sample was PBMCs. V usage is TRBV6-6 and J usage is TRBJ2-5, with 9 bases lining up with TRBD2. Here the CDR3 DNA reads TGTGCCAGCAGCCGCGTTAGCGGGAGCCTCGTTAGTGCCCAGTACTTC. It codes for CASSRVSGSLVSAQYF.